This T cell receptor (beta chain) derives from a study of OX40 agonist ivuxolimab in advanced cancers. Study-level background: Patients took ivuxolimab, an agonistic anti-OX40 (CD134) antibody.

From germline, CDR1 is MNHEY and CDR2 SMNVEV (reference sequence). Trimming took 6 bases from V and 12 from J; bases not matched to a gene: 14. This CDR3 is 15 amino acids long. The data were produced by immunoSEQ multiplex PCR, yet TCRdb's version contains in-frame clones alone and is incomplete. Of about 47,000 clones detected, around nine tenths appear once; the ten largest clones hold 11% to 15%. This clone is a singleton in its sample. The TCR sequence derives from an adult with an advanced solid tumor such as melanoma, head and neck, liver or kidney cancer. Material: CD4+ or CD8+ T cells sorted from blood, obtained in a trial of the OX40 agonist ivuxolimab. This chain connects TRBV27 to TRBJ2-1; 10 bases are a match to TRBD1. The DNA of the CDR3 is TGTGCCAGCAGCACCCCGACAGGGGGCTCCTCGGGGCAGTTCTTC. Protein sequence: CASSTPTGGSSGQFF.